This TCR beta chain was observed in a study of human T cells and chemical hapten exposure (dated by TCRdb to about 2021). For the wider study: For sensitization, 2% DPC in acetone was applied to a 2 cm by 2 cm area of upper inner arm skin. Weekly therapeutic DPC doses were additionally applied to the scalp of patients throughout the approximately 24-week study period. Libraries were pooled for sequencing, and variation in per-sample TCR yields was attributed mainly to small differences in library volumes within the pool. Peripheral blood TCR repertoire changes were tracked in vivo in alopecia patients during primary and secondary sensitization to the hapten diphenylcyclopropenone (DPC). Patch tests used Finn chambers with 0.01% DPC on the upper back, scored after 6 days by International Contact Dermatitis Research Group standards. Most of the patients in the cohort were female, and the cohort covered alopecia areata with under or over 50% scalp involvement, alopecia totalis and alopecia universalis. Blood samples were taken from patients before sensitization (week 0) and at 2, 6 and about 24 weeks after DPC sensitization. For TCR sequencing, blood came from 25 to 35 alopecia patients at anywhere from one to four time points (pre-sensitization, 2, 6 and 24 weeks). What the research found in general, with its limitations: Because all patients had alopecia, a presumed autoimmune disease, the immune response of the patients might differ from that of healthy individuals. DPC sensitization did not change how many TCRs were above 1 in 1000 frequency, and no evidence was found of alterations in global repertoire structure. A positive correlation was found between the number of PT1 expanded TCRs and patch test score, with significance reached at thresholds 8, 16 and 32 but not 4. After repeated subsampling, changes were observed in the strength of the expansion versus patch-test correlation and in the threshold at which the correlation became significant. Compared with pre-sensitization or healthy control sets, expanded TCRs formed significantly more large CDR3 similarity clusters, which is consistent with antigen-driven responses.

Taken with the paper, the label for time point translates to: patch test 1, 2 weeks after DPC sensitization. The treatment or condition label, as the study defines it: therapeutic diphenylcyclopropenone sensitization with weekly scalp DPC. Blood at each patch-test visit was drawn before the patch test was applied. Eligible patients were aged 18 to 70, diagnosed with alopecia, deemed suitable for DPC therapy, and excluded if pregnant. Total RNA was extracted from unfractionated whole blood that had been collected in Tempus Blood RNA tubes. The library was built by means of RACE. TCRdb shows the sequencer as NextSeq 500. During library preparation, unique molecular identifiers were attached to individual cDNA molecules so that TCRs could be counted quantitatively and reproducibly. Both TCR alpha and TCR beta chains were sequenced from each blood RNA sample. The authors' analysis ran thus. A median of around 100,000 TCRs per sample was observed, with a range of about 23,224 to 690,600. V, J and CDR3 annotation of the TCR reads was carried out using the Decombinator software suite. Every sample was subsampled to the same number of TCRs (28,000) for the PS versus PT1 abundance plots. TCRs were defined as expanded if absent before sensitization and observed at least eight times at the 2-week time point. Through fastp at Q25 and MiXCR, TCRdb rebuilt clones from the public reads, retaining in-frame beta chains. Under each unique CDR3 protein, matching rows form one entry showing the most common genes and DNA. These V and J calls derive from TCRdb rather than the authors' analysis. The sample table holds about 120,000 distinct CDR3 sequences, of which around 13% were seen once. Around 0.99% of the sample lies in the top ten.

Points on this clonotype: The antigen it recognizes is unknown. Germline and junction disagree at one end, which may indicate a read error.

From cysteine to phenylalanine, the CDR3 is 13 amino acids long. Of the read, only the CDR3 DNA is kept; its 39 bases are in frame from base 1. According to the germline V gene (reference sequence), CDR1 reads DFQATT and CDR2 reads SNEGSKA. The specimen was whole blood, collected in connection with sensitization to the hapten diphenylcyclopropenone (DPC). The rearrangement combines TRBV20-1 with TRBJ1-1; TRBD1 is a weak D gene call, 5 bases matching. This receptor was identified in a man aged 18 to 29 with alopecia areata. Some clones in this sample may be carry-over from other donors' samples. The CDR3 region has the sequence CSAGEMGETEAFF. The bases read TGCAGTGCTGGAGAAATGGGGGAGACTGAAGCTTTCTTT.